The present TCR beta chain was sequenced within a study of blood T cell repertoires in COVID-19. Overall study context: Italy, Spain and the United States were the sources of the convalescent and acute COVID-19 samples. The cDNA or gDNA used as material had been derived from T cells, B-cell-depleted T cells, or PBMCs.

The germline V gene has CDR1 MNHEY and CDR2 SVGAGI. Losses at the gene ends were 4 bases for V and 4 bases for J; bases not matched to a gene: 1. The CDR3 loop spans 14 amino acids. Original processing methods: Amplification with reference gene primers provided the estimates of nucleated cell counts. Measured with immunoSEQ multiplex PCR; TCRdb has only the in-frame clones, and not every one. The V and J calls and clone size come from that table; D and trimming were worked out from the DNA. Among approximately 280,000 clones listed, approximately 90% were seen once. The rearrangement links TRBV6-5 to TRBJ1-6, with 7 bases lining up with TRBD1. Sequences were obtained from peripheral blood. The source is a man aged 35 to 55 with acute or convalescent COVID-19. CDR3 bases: TGTGCCAGCAGTTCACAGGGGTATAATTCACCCCTCCACTTT. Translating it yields CASSSQGYNSPLHF.